The rows below give T cell receptor beta chains drawn from one sample of a study of post-analysis software for immune sequencing data. MiXCR, applied by TCRdb to the PCR reads, yields one record per CDR3 protein. The sample has 750,000 to 900,000 distinct CDR3 sequences, more than 45% seen once. The sequenced material came from blood. Receptor source: a girl aged 10-17 years with multiple sclerosis. Each CDR3 is given with its conserved first and last residue. The order of the fields is CDR3 length, clone size, J gene, D gene, V gene, CDR3 DNA, CDR3 protein. D genes are given only for firm matches. Only part of the rows carry a size: once, few, many, or a class if the clone is expanded.

length: 13
size: few
J: TRBJ2-7
D: .
V: TRBV20-1
DNA: TGCAGTGCTAGAGAAGGCTACACCTACGAGCAGTACTTC
CDR3: CSAREGYTYEQYF

length: 14
size: few
J: TRBJ2-1
D: TRBD1
V: TRBV5-1
DNA: TGCGCCAGCACCACCGACAGGGCTGGAAATGAGCAGTTCTTC
CDR3: CASTTDRAGNEQFF

length: 15
size: .
J: TRBJ2-7
D: .
V: TRBV12-3/TRBV12-4
DNA: TGTGCCAGCAGTCCCCAAATGGGAGGCGGGTACGAGCAGTACTTC
CDR3: CASSPQMGGGYEQYF

length: 16
size: .
J: TRBJ2-1
D: .
V: TRBV7-9
DNA: TGTGCCAGCAGCTCCCCCCGGGTCGGAAGAAGCAATGAGCAGTTCTTC
CDR3: CASSSPRVGRSNEQFF

length: 13
size: once
J: TRBJ1-1
D: .
V: TRBV6-5
DNA: TGTGCCAGCAGTTACCCAGGGGAGAGCGGAGCTTTCTTT
CDR3: CASSYPGESGAFF

length: 13
size: .
J: TRBJ1-1
D: TRBD1
V: TRBV6-5
DNA: TGTGCCAGCAGCAGGACAGGGGTATCTGAAGCTTTCTTT
CDR3: CASSRTGVSEAFF

length: 11
size: few
J: TRBJ1-2
D: .
V: TRBV20-1
DNA: TGCAGTGCTATAAAGGGCTATGGCTACACCTTC
CDR3: CSAIKGYGYTF

length: 16
size: few
J: TRBJ2-1
D: TRBD2
V: TRBV9
DNA: TGTGCCAGCAGCGTAGTCTGGACTAGCGGGGAGAATGAGCAGTTCTTC
CDR3: CASSVVWTSGENEQFF

length: 14
size: .
J: TRBJ2-1
D: .
V: TRBV7-2
DNA: TGTGCCAGCAGCAGAGTAGCCCGGGACAATGAGCAGTTCTTC
CDR3: CASSRVARDNEQFF

length: 14
size: .
J: TRBJ2-7
D: .
V: TRBV28
DNA: TGTGCCAGCAGTTTCCAGACCGAGTCCTACGAGCAGTACTTC
CDR3: CASSFQTESYEQYF

length: 14
size: few
J: TRBJ2-1
D: .
V: TRBV29-1
DNA: TGCAGCGTGAGGGGGGGCAGAGGGGAAAATGAGCAGTTCTTC
CDR3: CSVRGGRGENEQFF

length: 13
size: .
J: TRBJ2-5
D: .
V: TRBV6-5
DNA: TGTGCCAGCAGCAAGCGGAGCCAAGAGACCCAGTACTTC
CDR3: CASSKRSQETQYF

length: 12
size: few
J: TRBJ2-1
D: .
V: TRBV20-1
DNA: TGCAGTGCTGGACCCGTTTGGGATGAGCAGTTCTTC
CDR3: CSAGPVWDEQFF

length: 14
size: .
J: TRBJ1-1
D: TRBD1
V: TRBV12-3/TRBV12-4
DNA: TGTGCCAGCGATCAAGGGACAGCGAACACTGAAGCTTTCTTT
CDR3: CASDQGTANTEAFF

length: 15
size: few
J: TRBJ2-3
D: TRBD1
V: TRBV29-1
DNA: TGCAGCGTTGAAGTCCTGGGGACAGGCACAGATACGCAGTATTTT
CDR3: CSVEVLGTGTDTQYF

length: 15
size: .
J: TRBJ2-7
D: .
V: TRBV20-1
DNA: TGCAGTGCTAGAGGGAGTATGGGGGCGCTGAGCGAGCAGTACTTC
CDR3: CSARGSMGALSEQYF

length: 14
size: .
J: TRBJ2-1
D: .
V: TRBV5-5
DNA: TGTGCCAGCAGCTCCGGACCAGGGACATATGAGCAGTTCTTC
CDR3: CASSSGPGTYEQFF

length: 14
size: few
J: TRBJ1-4
D: .
V: TRBV4-3
DNA: TGCGCCAGCAGCCAAGACCACTTCGGTGAAAAACTGTTTTTT
CDR3: CASSQDHFGEKLFF

length: 16
size: .
J: TRBJ2-3
D: TRBD2
V: TRBV4-2
DNA: TGTGCCAGCAGCCAAGGATGGCGGGGGGATACAGATACGCAGTATTTT
CDR3: CASSQGWRGDTDTQYF

length: 12
size: .
J: TRBJ2-5
D: .
V: TRBV29-1
DNA: TGCAGCGTTGAAGATGGGATAGAGACCCAGTACTTC
CDR3: CSVEDGIETQYF

length: 15
size: .
J: TRBJ2-3
D: .
V: TRBV20-1
DNA: TGCAGTGCTAGGGGAGAGGGAGTGGGCACAGATACGCAGTATTTT
CDR3: CSARGEGVGTDTQYF

length: 13
size: .
J: TRBJ2-1
D: .
V: TRBV5-6
DNA: TGTGCCAGCAGCCGCTTGAACTACAATGAGCAGTTCTTC
CDR3: CASSRLNYNEQFF

length: 12
size: few
J: TRBJ1-2
D: .
V: TRBV29-1
DNA: TGCAGCGTTGAAGACTGGGACTATGGCTACACCTTC
CDR3: CSVEDWDYGYTF

length: 18
size: few
J: TRBJ2-1
D: TRBD1
V: TRBV24-1
DNA: TGTGCCACCAGTGACCCGCGGGACAGGGGTTATATTAGGGATGAGCAGTTCTTC
CDR3: CATSDPRDRGYIRDEQFF

length: 15
size: .
J: TRBJ2-7
D: .
V: TRBV7-2
DNA: TGTGCCAGCAGCTTAGTAGGGGGGGTTAACTACGAGCAGTACTTC
CDR3: CASSLVGGVNYEQYF

length: 13
size: .
J: TRBJ1-1
D: .
V: TRBV20-1
DNA: TGCAGTGCTCGGGACACTGATAGTCCTGAAGCTTTCTTT
CDR3: CSARDTDSPEAFF

length: 17
size: .
J: TRBJ1-2
D: TRBD1
V: TRBV7-2
DNA: TGTGCCAGCAGCGCGCTTTGGACAGGCCGAGGTGCTCGTGGCTACACCTTC
CDR3: CASSALWTGRGARGYTF

length: 15
size: few
J: TRBJ2-7
D: .
V: TRBV6-6
DNA: TGTGCCAGCAGTTACTCAGCGGGCAGGGCCTACGAGCAGTACTTC
CDR3: CASSYSAGRAYEQYF

length: 16
size: few
J: TRBJ2-7
D: .
V: TRBV6-2/TRBV6-3
DNA: TGTGCCACCTCGGGGCGTTCATGGAGTCCATCCTACGAGCAGTACTTC
CDR3: CATSGRSWSPSYEQYF

length: 13
size: few
J: TRBJ1-5
D: .
V: TRBV20-1
DNA: TGCAGTGCTAGGGGGCAGGGTAATCAGCCCCAGCATTTT
CDR3: CSARGQGNQPQHF

length: 14
size: .
J: TRBJ2-7
D: .
V: TRBV9
DNA: TGTGCCAGCAGCATAGGTGGTAGCTCGTGGGAGCAGTACTTC
CDR3: CASSIGGSSWEQYF

length: 15
size: few
J: TRBJ1-1
D: .
V: TRBV24-1
DNA: TGTGCCACCAGTGATTCCAAGAGGGGGAACACTGAAGCTTTCTTT
CDR3: CATSDSKRGNTEAFF

length: 13
size: .
J: TRBJ2-1
D: .
V: TRBV12-5
DNA: TGTGCTAGTGGTCCCGGATTAGCTGTTGAGCAGTTCTTC
CDR3: CASGPGLAVEQFF

length: 15
size: .
J: TRBJ2-1
D: .
V: TRBV5-5
DNA: TGTGCCAGCAGCTTGCCCCACGACGACGTTAATGAGCAGTTCTTC
CDR3: CASSLPHDDVNEQFF

length: 11
size: .
J: TRBJ2-1
D: .
V: TRBV12-3/TRBV12-4
DNA: TGTGCCAGCAGGACGGGAAATGAGCAGTTCTTC
CDR3: CASRTGNEQFF

length: 15
size: .
J: TRBJ2-7
D: TRBD2
V: TRBV12-3/TRBV12-4
DNA: TGTGCCAGCAGTTTAAGCGGACTAGCGGGAGGGGAGCAGTACTTC
CDR3: CASSLSGLAGGEQYF

length: 13
size: .
J: TRBJ2-1
D: .
V: TRBV12-3/TRBV12-4
DNA: TGTGCCAGCAGTTTAGGGGGACCCTATCGTCCGTTCTTC
CDR3: CASSLGGPYRPFF

length: 13
size: few
J: TRBJ2-7
D: .
V: TRBV12-3/TRBV12-4
DNA: TGTGCCAGCAGTTTTGAGACAGTTTACGAGCAGTACTTC
CDR3: CASSFETVYEQYF

length: 16
size: .
J: TRBJ2-7
D: TRBD1
V: TRBV7-3
DNA: TGTGCCAGCAGCCTAAAGCCGGGACAGAGATCCTACGAGCAGTACTTC
CDR3: CASSLKPGQRSYEQYF

length: 16
size: .
J: TRBJ2-7
D: .
V: TRBV9
DNA: TGTGCCAGCAGCGTCGCCTGGGCCAGGAGCTCCTACGAGCAGTACTTC
CDR3: CASSVAWARSSYEQYF

length: 15
size: few
J: TRBJ2-7
D: .
V: TRBV28
DNA: TGTGCCAGCAGCTCGATCGGGACCCACGTGGGGGAGCAGTACTTC
CDR3: CASSSIGTHVGEQYF

length: 14
size: .
J: TRBJ2-3
D: .
V: TRBV6-5
DNA: TGTGCCAGCAGTTACGTAGGTAGCACAGATACGAAGTATTTT
CDR3: CASSYVGSTDTKYF

length: 18
size: .
J: TRBJ2-1
D: TRBD2
V: TRBV20-1
DNA: TGCAGTGCTAGAGCCTGGCTAGCGGGAGGGTTGTCCTACAATGAGCAGTTCTTC
CDR3: CSARAWLAGGLSYNEQFF

length: 14
size: .
J: TRBJ1-5
D: .
V: TRBV27
DNA: TGTGCCAGCAGCGCCGGGACTACCTATCAGCCCCAGCATTTT
CDR3: CASSAGTTYQPQHF

length: 14
size: few
J: TRBJ2-4
D: TRBD1
V: TRBV9
DNA: TGTGCCAGCAGCGTAGGGGACAGCGGAAACATTCAGTACTTC
CDR3: CASSVGDSGNIQYF